The T cell receptor (beta chain) under discussion was sequenced for a study of T-cell reconstitution after alpha-beta-depleted transplantation in children. Preparation of the TCRbeta library used unique molecular identifiers. One entry per CDR3 protein, called by TCRdb with MiXCR from the PCR reads. The sample lists hundreds of thousands of distinct CDR3 sequences, roughly 15% occurring once. In its sample, this clonotype was seen a few times. CDR3 length: 12 amino acids. Germline V CDR1 and CDR2: SQVTM, ANQGSEA. V was pared by 4 bases and J by 7 bases, with 10 bases between. This TCR was sampled from a human donor who donated a stem cell graft to a child with acute myeloid leukemia. The chain joins TRBV29-1 to TRBJ1-4, with D possibly matching TRBD1 (5 bases). Here the sequenced sample was PBMCs from the stem cell graft donor, taken from the stem cell graft. The CDR3 loop reads CSVGVQAEKLFF. CDR3 nucleotides: TGCAGCGTTGGGGTACAGGCTGAAAAACTGTTTTTT.